The subject of this entry is one T cell receptor (beta chain). The sample originates from a study of patients and donors after allogeneic stem cell transplantation. V was trimmed by 5 bases and J by 8 bases, leaving 16 bases between them. There are 14 residues in the CDR3. Per germline, CDR1 MDHEN and CDR2 SYDVKM. TCRdb reprocessed the RT-PCR reads via MiXCR and lists one record per CDR3 protein. The sample lists 84,000 or so distinct CDR3 sequences, roughly 52% occurring once. Sequencing was carried out using blood, either unsorted or a sorted T cell fraction (not recorded which). The chain recombines TRBV28 with TRBJ1-5; D is perhaps TRBD1 (6 bases). The receptor was isolated from a human donor who was either an allogeneic HSCT recipient or a stem cell or donor lymphocyte infusion donor (not recorded which). It is not recorded whose cells these are; they may come from a transplant donor. Here the CDR3 reads CASSTTGGTEPQHF. CDR3 coding DNA: TGTGCCAGCAGTACGACAGGAGGTACGGAGCCCCAGCATTTT.